The 29 T cell receptor beta chains given below trace back to one sample, sequenced in a study of regulatory T cells in long-lasting Graves disease. Noted time point: newly diagnosed GD, antithyroid drugs for less than 3 months. With RNA extracted from PBMCs as input, the TCR library was made. Arm-PCR of CDR3 regions and iRepertoire HTBI primers were the basis on which TCR beta libraries were built. TCRdb reanalysed the multiplex PCR reads using MiXCR and keeps one entry per CDR3 protein. This table has fewer than 550,000 distinct CDR3 sequences, 15% to 20% appearing once. Another study also made use of these data, one on T cells in Graves' hyperthyroidism and ophthalmopathy.

Material: peripheral blood mononuclear cells (PBMCs), obtained at new diagnosis, from a patient treated with antithyroid drugs. The receptor source for this set is a woman aged 35-60 years with Graves disease.

This rearrangement joins TRBV5-1 to TRBJ1-2; the match to TRBD1 covers 8 bases. Germline V gene data show CDR1 as SGHRS and CDR2 as YFSETQ. J gave up 8 bases and V 1 base, and 10 bases lay outside the gene matches. The CDR3 extends over 15 amino acids. The CDR3 nucleotides read TGCGCCAGCAGCTTGCGCCCGGGACAGGATAACGGCTACACCTTC. This sequence encodes CASSLRPGQDNGYTF.

This sequence joins TRBV2 and TRBJ2-5; 13 nucleotides match TRBD2. This CDR3 region has 15 residues. Losses at the gene ends were 11 bases for V and 1 base for J; bases not matched to a gene: 7. Per germline, CDR1 SNHLY and CDR2 FYNNEI. This chain's CDR3 is CAGSRLAGGQETQYF. The CDR3 nucleotides are TGTGCCGGCTCCAGACTAGCGGGGGGCCAAGAGACCCAGTACTTC.

The rearrangement links TRBV7-9 to TRBJ1-3; a weak D match, TRBD1 (6 bases). The CDR3 has 15 residues. The V end was cut by 0 bases, the J end by 2 bases, with 8 bases between. Germline-derived CDR1 and CDR2 are SEHNR and FQNEAQ (reference sequence). CDR3 amino acids: CASSLAGAPGNTIYF. The CDR3 region has the DNA TGTGCCAGCAGCTTAGCGGGGGCTCCTGGAAACACCATATATTTT.

This clonotype was counted a few times. The V gene is TRBV3-1, the J gene TRBJ1-4; TRBD1 agrees at 7 bases. Germline V lookup: CDR1 LGHDT, CDR2 YNNKEL (reference sequence). The CDR3 loop spans 14 amino acids. Trimming at V came to 2 bases and at J to 7 bases, leaving 4 bases not matched to a gene. The CDR3 nucleotides read TGTGCCAGCAGCCAACCAGGGGGGAGTGAAAAACTGTTTTTT. Its translation is CASSQPGGSEKLFF.

The J gene is TRBJ1-2, the V gene TRBV10-3; 8 nucleotides match TRBD1. The V and J ends lost 4 bases and 8 bases, in that order; junction bases with no gene match: 12. Germline assignment: CDR1 ENHRY and CDR2 SYGVKD. The CDR3 runs to 15 residues. Here the CDR3 DNA reads TGTGCCATCAGTGGAAAACAGGGGGACCCAGCGGGCTACACCTTC. Its translation is CAISGKQGDPAGYTF.

This clonotype was detected a few times. This chain connects TRBV5-1 to TRBJ1-4, with D possibly TRBD1 on 5 matching bases. Per the germline V gene, CDR1 is SGHRS and CDR2 is YFSETQ. With 2 bases removed from V and 7 bases from J, the gap between germline ends came to 12 bases. The CDR3 has 14 residues. In DNA, the CDR3 is TGCGCCAGCAGCTTCGGGGAGAGGGGTGAAAAACTGTTTTTT. Protein sequence: CASSFGERGEKLFF.

The chain has TRBV4-1 and TRBJ1-1, with a weak D call TRBD1 (6 bases). This CDR3 has 12 residues. The germline V gene has CDR1 MGHRA and CDR2 YSYEKL. The V end was cut by 0 bases, the J end by 11 bases, with 10 bases between. The CDR3 is CASSQEGQTAFF. CDR3 DNA: TGCGCCAGCAGCCAAGAAGGACAGACGGCTTTCTTT.

This clonotype was found many times. V and J are TRBV3-1 and TRBJ2-1; 7 nucleotides align to TRBD1. The CDR3 runs 15 residues. J lost 7 bases, V lost 0 bases, and 6 bases had no gene match. Germline V gene data show CDR1 as LGHDT and CDR2 as YNNKEL (reference sequence). The DNA for the CDR3 is TGTGCCAGCAGCCAAGAGCTTACAGGGGAGAATGAGCAGTTCTTC. It translates to CASSQELTGENEQFF.

This clonotype was detected ten times or more. The V call is TRBV30, the J call TRBJ2-1, with D perhaps TRBD2 (5 bases). The V end was cut by 2 bases, the J end by 12 bases, with 11 bases between. Germline values: CDR1 GTSNPN, CDR2 SVGIG (reference sequence). The CDR3 consists of 11 residues. The CDR3 DNA is TGTGCCTGGAGTCTCGGGATTGGGCAGTTCTTC. Protein: CAWSLGIGQFF.

Concerning this clonotype: This may be a read error, as it is one base from a much larger clone. The chain combines TRBV18 with TRBJ1-5, with D uncertain. This CDR3 comprises 15 residues. CDR1 and CDR2 (germline): KGHSH, LQKENI. CDR3 in amino acids: CASSRGGSGNQPRHF. DNA of the CDR3: TGTGCCAGCTCTCGCGGAGGATCGGGCAATCAGCCCCGGCATTTT.

This clonotype has ten or more counts. V is TRBV7-8 and J is TRBJ1-2; 8 bases agree with TRBD1. V trimming: 8 bases; J trimming: 4 bases; junction bases outside the gene matches: 9. Germline lookup yields CDR1 SGHVS and CDR2 FQNEAQ. This CDR3 contains 14 residues. This CDR3 is CASARTGSIYGYTF. The CDR3, as DNA: TGTGCCAGCGCACGGACAGGGAGCATCTATGGCTACACCTTC.

This clonotype appeared a few times. The chain joins TRBV6-4 to TRBJ1-1, with TRBD1 identical over 8 bases. Germline V gene sequence: CDR1 MRHNA, CDR2 SNTAGT. The CDR3 spans 16 residues. The V and J ends lost 2 bases and 3 bases, in that order; junction bases with no gene match: 8. The CDR3 DNA follows: TGTGCCAGCAGTGACCTCCCGGACAGGGAGGACACTGAAGCTTTCTTT. Its translation: CASSDLPDREDTEAFF.

This clonotype was observed a handful of times. This sequence joins TRBV10-3 and TRBJ1-3, with D unresolved. V lost 1 base, J lost 0 bases, and 16 bases lay in between. The CDR3 covers 18 residues. Germline CDR1 is ENHRY and CDR2 is SYGVKD. The CDR3 loop is CAISELLNPTDSGNTIYF. CDR3 in DNA: TGTGCCATCAGTGAGTTACTGAATCCCACCGACTCTGGAAACACCATATATTTT.

This clonotype has ten or more counts. The chain recombines TRBV11-2 with TRBJ1-2; D might be TRBD1 (5 bases). V was trimmed by 5 bases and J by 3 bases, leaving 22 bases between them. The CDR3 length is 17 residues. Per germline, CDR1 SGHAT and CDR2 FQNNGV. The DNA for the CDR3 is TGTGCCAGCAGCCCACCCGGGATAGGGCTGGGGGACTATGGCTACACCTTC. It is translated as CASSPPGIGLGDYGYTF.

The gene calls are TRBV7-3 and TRBJ1-6; D is undetermined. The CDR3 loop spans 16 amino acids. Between the trimmed V and J ends, which lost 4 bases and 9 bases, there was a span of 19 bases. The germline V gene has CDR1 SGHTA and CDR2 FQGTGA. CDR3 region: CASSSPTWAGGSPLHF. CDR3 coding DNA: TGTGCCAGCAGCTCGCCGACGTGGGCCGGTGGTTCACCCCTCCACTTT.

This clonotype has just a few counts. The CDR3 DNA reads TGTGCCAGCAGCCAAGACCGAACAGGGGGTAATGAAAAACTGTTTTTT. Residues: CASSQDRTGGNEKLFF. This rearrangement joins TRBV3-1 to TRBJ1-4; 8 nucleotides agree with TRBD1. This CDR3 is built from 16 residues. The germline gives CDR1 LGHDT, CDR2 YNNKEL (reference sequence). V was pared by 0 bases and J by 4 bases, with 4 bases of the junction left unmatched.

This clonotype has just a few counts. The rearrangement joins TRBV4-1 to TRBJ2-5, with 12 bases aligning to TRBD2. Germline lookup yields CDR1 MGHRA and CDR2 YSYEKL. J lost 2 bases, V lost 0 bases, and 7 bases had no gene match. The CDR3 loop spans 18 amino acids. This chain's CDR3 is CASSQDTSGGPWQETQYF. CDR3 in DNA: TGCGCCAGCAGCCAAGATACTAGCGGGGGGCCGTGGCAAGAGACCCAGTACTTC.

This sequence joins TRBV6-1 and TRBJ1-2, with 11 bases fitting TRBD1. The trim removed 7 bases at V and 7 bases at J, leaving 11 bases unmatched. The CDR3 sequence is 15 residues long. Germline assignment: CDR1 MNHNS and CDR2 SASEGT. The CDR3 nucleotides are TGTGCCAGCACCGGACAGGGGGCGATCGGGAGTGGCTACACCTTC. Its protein product is CASTGQGAIGSGYTF.

The gene calls are TRBV7-9 and TRBJ2-1, with 11 positions matching TRBD2. Trimming took 4 bases from V and 4 from J; bases not matched to a gene: 9. The CDR3 consists of 17 residues. From germline, CDR1 is SEHNR and CDR2 FQNEAQ (reference sequence). The CDR3 region is CASSSSLAGDLYNEQFF. The DNA for the CDR3 is TGTGCCAGCAGCTCCTCACTAGCGGGGGACCTTTACAATGAGCAGTTCTTC.

This clonotype was detected once. The rearrangement links TRBV5-1 to TRBJ2-2; TRBD1 matches 10 bases. The CDR3 length is 16 residues. Germline assignment: CDR1 SGHRS and CDR2 YFSETQ. V lost 4 bases, J lost 5 bases, and 8 bases stayed unmatched. CDR3 bases: TGCGCCAGCAGCCCTGGGACAGGGGTAAATACCGGGGAGCTGTTTTTT. Residues: CASSPGTGVNTGELFF.

This clonotype was observed many times. The chain employs TRBV11-3 and TRBJ2-5; D is perhaps TRBD1 (5 bases). V gave up 10 bases and J gave up 5 bases, with 17 bases separating them. This CDR3 is built from 13 residues. Germline CDR1 is SGHNT and CDR2 is YENEEA. The CDR3 DNA follows: TGTGCCACCTCAAAGGGGTTTGGGGAGACCCAGTACTTC. Its translation: CATSKGFGETQYF.

The rearrangement links TRBV5-1 to TRBJ2-5, with a possible D match to TRBD2 (5 bases). CDR3 length: 15 residues. V lost 4 bases to trimming and J lost 4 bases, with 17 bases between them. CDR1 is SGHRS, CDR2 YFSETQ, per germline. The CDR3 nucleotides read TGCGCCAGCAGCGGCGGACGCAGCGGTGCAGAGACCCAGTACTTC. Translating gives CASSGGRSGAETQYF.

To note about this clonotype: This may come from a read error, since a much larger clone is one base off. The chain employs TRBV6-5 and TRBJ1-1; tentative D call: TRBD1 (6 bases). The germline gives CDR1 MNHEY, CDR2 SVGAGI. The CDR3 is 14 residues long. In nucleotides, the CDR3 is TGTGCCTGCAGTTACGCCGGGGGGCCAACTGGAGCTTTCTTT. Its protein product is CACSYAGGPTGAFF.

This clonotype was observed many times. The V gene is TRBV11-2, the J gene TRBJ1-5; unclear D gene. The CDR3 is made up of 16 amino acids. V gave up 0 bases and J gave up 0 bases, with 9 bases separating them. Germline V lookup: CDR1 SGHAT, CDR2 FQNNGV. The CDR3 DNA reads as TGTGCCAGCAGCTTAGATCGGTGGGCTAGCAATCAGCCCCAGCATTTT. Its protein is CASSLDRWASNQPQHF. Variable domain in full (rest from reference TRBV11-2 and TRBJ1-5): EAGVAQSPRYKIIEKRQSVAFWCNPISGHATLYWYQQILGQGPKLLIQFQNNGVVDDSQLPKDRFSAERLKGVDSTLKIQPAKLEDSAVYLCASSLDRWASNQPQHFGDGTRLSIL.

This chain links TRBV9 with TRBJ2-1; the match to TRBD2 covers 10 bases. The CDR3 totals 15 residues. Germline trimming cut 3 bases from V and 4 bases from J; bases unmatched to any gene: 4. The V gene's germline CDR1 is SGDLS and CDR2 YYNGEE. The CDR3 protein is CASSGSGGVYNEQFF. In nucleotides, the CDR3 is TGTGCCAGCAGCGGGAGCGGGGGGGTATACAATGAGCAGTTCTTC. Filled out from reference TRBV9 and TRBJ2-1, the complete variable domain reads DSGVTQTPKHLITATGQRVTLRCSPRSGDLSVYWYQQSLDQGLQFLIQYYNGEERAKGNILERFSAQQFPDLHSELNLSSLELGDSALYFCASSGSGGVYNEQFFGPGTRLTVL.

Note on this clonotype: A much larger clonotype is one base distant, so this may be a read error. The conserved phenylalanine or tryptophan normally closing the CDR3 is absent here, so this likely arose from a read error. The gene calls are TRBV7-8 and TRBJ1-1, with D unclear. Germline V gives CDR1 SGHVS, CDR2 FQNEAQ. V lost 1 base, J lost 1 base, and 7 bases lay in between. CDR3 size: 14 residues. Here the CDR3 reads CASSLEAGNTEAFS. In nucleotides, the CDR3 is TGTGCCAGCAGCTTAGAAGCAGGGAACACTGAAGCTTTCTCT.

The rearrangement uses TRBV27 and TRBJ2-1; 8 bases agree with TRBD1. Germline lookup yields CDR1 MNHEY and CDR2 SMNVEV (reference sequence). CDR3 length: 13 amino acids. Trimming cost V 7 bases and J 6 bases; bases outside gene matches: 5. CDR3 coding DNA: TGTGCCAGCAACGAGGGACAGGTCAATGAGCAGTTCTTC. Its protein product is CASNEGQVNEQFF.

This clonotype occurred a few times. CDR3 bases: TGCAGTGCTAGAGACCCGGGGGGGGAGAACACTGAAGCTTTCTTT. The encoded protein is CSARDPGGENTEAFF. This chain connects TRBV20-1 to TRBJ1-1; a possible D gene is TRBD1 (5 bases). Germline-derived CDR1 and CDR2 are DFQATT and SNEGSKA (reference sequence). The CDR3 contains 15 residues. V lost 0 bases, J lost 1 base, and 12 bases lay in between.

V is TRBV27 and J is TRBJ2-7, with D possibly being TRBD2 (6 bases). The CDR3 is 18 amino acids. CDR1 and CDR2 (germline): MNHEY, SMNVEV (reference sequence). Trimming removed 6 bases from V and 0 bases from J, with 24 bases in between. DNA for the CDR3: TGTGCCAGCAGCTCCTCCCGAATCCCTTTTAGCGGCTCCTACGAGCAGTACTTC. It is translated as CASSSSRIPFSGSYEQYF.